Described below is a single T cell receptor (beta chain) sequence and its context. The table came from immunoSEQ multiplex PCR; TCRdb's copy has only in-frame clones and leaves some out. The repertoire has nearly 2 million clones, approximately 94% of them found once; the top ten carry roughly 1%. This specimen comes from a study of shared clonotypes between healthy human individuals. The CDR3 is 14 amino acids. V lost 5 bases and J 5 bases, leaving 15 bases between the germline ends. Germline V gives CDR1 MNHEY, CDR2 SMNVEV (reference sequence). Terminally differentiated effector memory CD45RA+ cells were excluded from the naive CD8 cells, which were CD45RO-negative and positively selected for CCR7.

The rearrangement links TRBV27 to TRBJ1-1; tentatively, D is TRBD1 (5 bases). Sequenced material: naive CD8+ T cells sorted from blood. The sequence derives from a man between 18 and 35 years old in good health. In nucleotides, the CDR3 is TGTGCCAGCAGTGACCGGGACTGGGAGACTGAAGCTTTCTTT. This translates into CASSDRDWETEAFF.